These T cell receptor beta chains were read from a single sample in a study of blood T cell repertoires in COVID-19. Clones were read by immunoSEQ multiplex PCR, and TCRdb kept only the in-frame ones, dropping some. In the table there are under 140,000 clones, approximately 68% of which are singletons. Source material: peripheral blood. All receptors come from a woman aged 55-69 years with acute or convalescent COVID-19. Both conserved end residues are part of each CDR3. A D gene is named only where the DNA matches it firmly. Some rows have no size entry. The others give once, few or many, or a class for an expanded clone.

J | D | size | V | CDR3 | DNA
TRBJ1-2 | NA | NA | TRBV11-2 | CASSLGGENYGYTF | TGTGCCAGCAGCCTTGGCGGGGAGAACTATGGCTACACCTTC
TRBJ1-1 | NA | NA | TRBV15 | CATSRDLGTSNTEAFF | TGTGCCACCAGCAGAGATCTTGGCACCTCGAACACTGAAGCTTTCTTT
TRBJ2-5 | NA | NA | TRBV28 | CASSDTPETQYF | TGTGCCAGCAGCGATACACCGGAGACCCAGTACTTC
TRBJ1-4 | TRBD1 | once | TRBV28 | CASIRQGAGNEKLFF | TGTGCCAGCATTAGGCAGGGGGCCGGTAATGAAAAACTGTTTTTT
TRBJ2-7 | TRBD2 | once | TRBV19 | CASSIGGGTTGEQYF | TGTGCCAGTAGTATAGGCGGGGGAACAACGGGGGAGCAGTACTTC
TRBJ1-2 | TRBD1 | few | TRBV7-3 | CASSEGKDRAEGYTF | TGTGCCAGCAGCGAAGGAAAGGACAGGGCGGAAGGCTACACCTTC
TRBJ1-3 | NA | NA | TRBV4-2 | CASSQDLSGNTIYF | TGTGCCAGCAGCCAAGACCTCTCTGGAAACACCATATATTTT
TRBJ2-5 | NA | NA | TRBV5-1 | CASSPGRGLETQYF | TGCGCCAGCAGCCCTGGCCGGGGACTGGAGACCCAGTACTTC
TRBJ2-5 | TRBD2 | NA | TRBV2 | CARRRDGGETQYF | TGTGCCCGCAGGCGGGACGGGGGGGAGACCCAGTACTTC
TRBJ2-7 | NA | NA | TRBV18 | CASSPPTGNSYEQYF | TGTGCCAGCTCACCCCCCACAGGGAACTCCTACGAGCAGTACTTC
TRBJ1-1 | TRBD1 | few | TRBV6-5 | CASSLGQHTEAFF | TGTGCCAGCAGTCTGGGACAGCACACTGAAGCTTTCTTT
TRBJ1-2 | NA | NA | TRBV7-2 | CASSSGALNYVGYTF | TGTGCCAGCAGCTCTGGGGCATTGAACTATGTAGGCTACACCTTC
TRBJ1-3 | NA | NA | TRBV5-1 | CASSRGSGEFGNTIYF | TGCGCCAGCAGCCGGGGTTCGGGAGAATTTGGAAACACCATATATTTT
TRBJ1-6 | NA | NA | TRBV13 | CASSQPRGSSYNSPLHF | TGTGCCAGCAGCCAACCAAGGGGGAGTTCCTATAATTCACCCCTCCACTTT
TRBJ1-2 | TRBD1 | NA | TRBV2 | CASSEFEGTGYGYTF | TGTGCCAGCAGTGAATTTGAAGGGACAGGCTATGGCTACACCTTC
TRBJ2-3 | TRBD2 | many | TRBV4-2 | CASSRRLAATDTQYF | TGTGCCAGCAGCCGACGACTAGCCGCCACAGATACGCAGTATTTT
TRBJ1-2 | NA | NA | TRBV30 | CAWHPSGVNYGYTF | TGTGCCTGGCATCCCTCAGGGGTTAACTATGGCTACACCTTC
TRBJ1-5 | NA | once | TRBV24-1 | CATSDSAQPSNQPQHF | TGTGCCACCAGTGATTCTGCACAGCCGAGCAATCAGCCCCAGCATTTT
TRBJ2-5 | NA | NA | TRBV30 | CAWTSGTQETQYF | TGTGCCTGGACCTCAGGAACCCAAGAGACCCAGTACTTC
TRBJ1-5 | TRBD1 | NA | TRBV3-1/TRBV3-2 | CASSQATGAYQPQHF | TGTGCCAGCAGCCAAGCGACAGGGGCATATCAGCCCCAGCATTTT
TRBJ1-1 | NA | NA | TRBV2 | CASQRLRGSGGNTEAFF | TGTGCCAGCCAACGCCTCCGGGGCTCCGGGGGGAACACTGAAGCTTTCTTT
TRBJ1-1 | TRBD1 | NA | TRBV10-2 | CASMRQGRMNTEAFF | TGCGCCAGCATGAGACAGGGAAGGATGAACACTGAAGCTTTCTTT
TRBJ1-1 | TRBD1 | NA | TRBV6-6 | CASSPGQGAKTEAFF | TGTGCCAGCAGTCCGGGACAGGGGGCGAAGACTGAAGCTTTCTTT
TRBJ1-2 | NA | NA | TRBV18 | CASSPSGLDGYTF | TGTGCCAGCTCACCCTCAGGGTTGGATGGCTACACCTTC
TRBJ1-5 | TRBD1 | many | TRBV28 | CASETIGTGTQPQHF | TGTGCCAGCGAAACGATCGGGACAGGGACTCAGCCCCAGCATTTT
TRBJ2-3 | NA | NA | TRBV30 | CAWSDLGGDTDTQYF | TGTGCCTGGAGTGATCTAGGAGGGGACACAGATACGCAGTATTTT
TRBJ1-5 | TRBD1 | NA | TRBV28 | CASSPGQGGNQPQHF | TGTGCCAGCAGTCCAGGACAGGGGGGCAATCAGCCCCAGCATTTT
TRBJ2-3 | TRBD1 | few | TRBV5-1 | CASSWGDRGADTQYF | TGCGCCAGCAGCTGGGGGGACAGGGGTGCAGATACGCAGTATTTT
TRBJ1-2 | NA | NA | TRBV19 | CASSTKLTGAYGYTF | TGTGCCAGTAGTACCAAGCTGACAGGAGCCTATGGCTACACCTTC
TRBJ2-7 | TRBD2 | NA | TRBV20-1 | CSASFGTSGYEQYF | TGCAGTGCTAGTTTCGGGACTAGCGGCTACGAGCAGTACTTC
TRBJ1-1 | TRBD1 | once | TRBV30 | CAWTIQGARTEAFF | TGTGCCTGGACCATACAGGGGGCGCGCACTGAAGCTTTCTTT
TRBJ1-1 | NA | NA | TRBV7-9 | CASSLGITEAFF | TGTGCCAGCAGCTTAGGTATCACTGAAGCTTTCTTT
TRBJ1-2 | NA | NA | TRBV7-2 | CASSYTGLGYTF | TGTGCCAGCAGCTACACAGGGCTTGGCTACACCTTC
TRBJ1-4 | TRBD1 | NA | TRBV5-8 | CASSTTGGLDEKLFF | TGTGCCAGCAGCACCACAGGGGGCTTGGATGAAAAACTGTTTTTT
TRBJ1-5 | NA | NA | TRBV12-3/TRBV12-4 | CASSLGGLGSTHF | TGTGCCAGCAGTCTAGGAGGGCTGGGCAGTACGCATTTT
TRBJ1-5 | NA | once | TRBV2 | CASRVDRNQPQHF | TGTGCCAGCAGGGTCGACAGGAATCAGCCCCAGCATTTT
TRBJ2-2 | NA | NA | TRBV30 | CAWSVDGAGTGELFF | TGTGCCTGGAGTGTAGACGGCGCGGGCACCGGGGAGCTGTTTTTT
TRBJ2-2 | NA | NA | TRBV2 | CASRRSRNTGELFF | TGTGCCAGCAGGAGGTCACGGAACACCGGGGAGCTGTTTTTT
TRBJ1-5 | TRBD1 | NA | TRBV28 | CASSRDRGNQPQHF | TGTGCCAGCAGTCGGGACAGGGGGAATCAGCCCCAGCATTTT
TRBJ1-4 | TRBD1 | NA | TRBV5-5 | CASSWGQGGGNEKLFF | TGTGCCAGCAGCTGGGGACAGGGAGGGGGAAATGAAAAACTGTTTTTT
TRBJ1-2 | TRBD1 | few | TRBV30 | CAWSLPPGQKPYGYTF | TGTGCCTGGAGCCTCCCACCGGGACAGAAACCCTATGGCTACACCTTC
TRBJ2-3 | TRBD2 | NA | TRBV24-1 | CATSDLISGGTDTQYF | TGTGCCACCAGTGATTTAATTAGCGGGGGCACAGATACGCAGTATTTT
TRBJ1-1 | TRBD1 | NA | TRBV29-1 | CSVERTGRTEAFF | TGCAGCGTTGAAAGGACAGGGAGGACTGAAGCTTTCTTT
TRBJ1-1 | TRBD1 | once | TRBV5-1 | CASSLATGQHTEAFF | TGCGCCAGCAGCTTGGCCACGGGACAGCACACTGAAGCTTTCTTT
TRBJ2-1 | NA | few | TRBV6-1 | CASSNWQGEYNEQFF | TGTGCCAGCAGTAACTGGCAAGGGGAATACAATGAGCAGTTCTTC
TRBJ2-5 | TRBD1 | NA | TRBV7-9 | CASSWNRGRETQYF | TGTGCCAGCAGCTGGAACAGGGGGCGAGAGACCCAGTACTTC
TRBJ2-7 | NA | NA | TRBV12-3/TRBV12-4 | CASSSGLGYEQYF | TGTGCCAGCAGCTCCGGACTCGGCTACGAGCAGTACTTC
TRBJ1-5 | TRBD1 | NA | TRBV7-8 | CASSSGQWGVGNQPQHF | TGTGCCAGCAGCTCGGGACAGTGGGGCGTGGGCAATCAGCCCCAGCATTTT
TRBJ2-7 | TRBD1 | NA | TRBV28 | CASSGQGLFEQYF | TGTGCCAGCAGTGGACAGGGGTTGTTCGAGCAGTACTTC
TRBJ2-7 | NA | once | TRBV28 | CASSFIGTVDEQYF | TGTGCCAGCAGTTTTATAGGTACAGTCGACGAGCAGTACTTC
TRBJ1-2 | NA | once | TRBV4-2 | CASSQDPSNYGYTF | TGTGCCAGCAGCCAAGATCCCAGTAACTATGGCTACACCTTC
TRBJ2-1 | NA | NA | TRBV11-2 | CASSAGLHNGQFF | TGTGCCAGCAGCGCCGGACTCCACAATGGGCAGTTCTTC
TRBJ1-2 | NA | NA | TRBV18 | CASSIVSGENHGYTF | TGTGCCAGCTCGATTGTTTCTGGGGAGAATCATGGCTACACCTTC
TRBJ1-6 | TRBD1 | once | TRBV6-6 | CASSYGTGVGSPLHF | TGTGCCAGCAGTTACGGGACAGGGGTTGGATCACCCCTCCACTTT